These 30 T cell receptor beta chains originate from one sample sequenced in a study of shared clonotypes between healthy human individuals. Method: immunoSEQ multiplex PCR; TCRdb's copy keeps in-frame clones and lacks some. This table has about 2 million clones, approximately 94% appearing once. The naive CD8 population came from CD45RO-negative cells selected for CCR7, without terminally differentiated effector memory CD45RA+ cells. The sample taken for sequencing was naive CD8+ T cells sorted from blood. The source of these receptors is a man aged 18 to 29 in good health.

This clone was seen only once. The rearrangement links TRBV27 to TRBJ1-1, with D maybe TRBD1 (5 bases). The CDR3 is 15 residues long. V lost 0 bases to trimming and J lost 1 base, with 9 bases between them. Germline values: CDR1 MNHEY, CDR2 SMNVEV (reference sequence). DNA of the CDR3: TGTGCCAGCAGTTTATCTATCGACAGGAACACTGAAGCTTTCTTT. It yields the protein CASSLSIDRNTEAFF.

The table lists this clone with a count of one. CDR3: CASRAPTSGVQGNIQYF. The CDR3 DNA reads TGTGCCAGCAGGGCCCCTACTAGCGGGGTTCAGGGAAACATTCAGTACTTC. The chain carries TRBV2 and TRBJ2-4; the match to TRBD2 covers 10 bases. V lost 6 bases to trimming and J lost 6 bases; unmatched junction nucleotides: 14. The CDR3 is made up of 17 amino acids. Per the germline V gene, CDR1 is SNHLY and CDR2 is FYNNEI.

This chain uses TRBV27 with TRBJ2-7; 8 nucleotides line up with TRBD2. Per germline, CDR1 MNHEY and CDR2 SMNVEV (reference sequence). This CDR3 is 15 amino acids long. The J segment lost 3 bases and the V segment lost 6 bases, leaving 10 bases of the junction unmatched. CDR3 protein: CASSFTLAGRYEQYF. CDR3 bases: TGTGCCAGCAGCTTTACCCTAGCGGGTCGCTACGAGCAGTACTTC.

V is TRBV28 and J is TRBJ2-7; 7 bases are shared with TRBD1. CDR1 and CDR2 from the germline V gene are MDHEN and SYDVKM. The CDR3 has 13 amino acids. V lost 8 bases, J lost 4 bases, and 8 bases stayed unmatched. The DNA of the CDR3 is TGTGCCAGCGGGAACAGGGGTACATACGAGCAGTACTTC. It codes for CASGNRGTYEQYF.

About this clone itself: Other DNA sequences in the same sample also yield this CDR3. The CDR3, as DNA: TGTGCCAGCAGCCACCGGACGGCGAACACCGGGGAGCTGTTTTTT. This gives the protein CASSHRTANTGELFF. The gene calls are TRBV9 and TRBJ2-2; D is unclear. The germline gives CDR1 SGDLS, CDR2 YYNGEE. The V and J ends lost 4 bases and 0 bases respectively, with 10 bases between them. This CDR3 spans 15 amino acids.

This chain joins TRBV7-9 and TRBJ1-1, with D unclear. Between the trimmed V and J ends, which lost 4 bases and 1 base, there was a span of 7 bases. Germline-derived CDR1 and CDR2 are SEHNR and FQNEAQ (reference sequence). This CDR3 comprises 13 residues. The CDR3 spells CASSSERNTEAFF. In nucleotides, the CDR3 is TGTGCCAGCAGCTCGGAACGGAACACTGAAGCTTTCTTT. Full variable domain (rest looked up from reference TRBV7-9 and TRBJ1-1): DTGVSQNPRHKITKRGQNVTFRCDPISEHNRLYWYRQTLGQGPEFLTYFQNEAQLEKSRLLSDRFSAERPKGSFSTLEIQRTEQGDSAMYLCASSSERNTEAFFGQGTRLTVV.

The J gene is TRBJ1-5, the V gene TRBV27; maybe TRBD1 (6 bases). The germline CDR1 and CDR2 sequences are MNHEY and SMNVEV (reference sequence). V dropped 4 bases and J dropped 0 bases, with 16 bases sitting between them. The CDR3 covers 17 residues. The CDR3 DNA reads TGTGCCAGCAGTTCAACAGGGAACATGTATAGCAATCAGCCCCAGCATTTT. It specifies CASSSTGNMYSNQPQHF.

The V gene is TRBV7-6, the J gene TRBJ2-5; no reliable D call. Trimming stripped 6 bases from V and 5 bases from J, with 28 bases between. The CDR3 length is 18 residues. CDR1 SGHVS and CDR2 FNYEAQ come from the germline V gene. The CDR3 sequence: CASSPQPGQFGPHETQYF. The CDR3 coding sequence is TGTGCCAGCAGTCCACAGCCAGGCCAATTCGGTCCCCACGAGACCCAGTACTTC.

The chain has TRBV2 and TRBJ2-5; TRBD2 matches 12 bases. The CDR3 contains 14 residues. The J segment lost 1 base and the V segment lost 9 bases, leaving 3 bases of the junction unmatched. The germline V gene has CDR1 SNHLY and CDR2 FYNNEI. Here the CDR3 reads CASKLAGGQETQYF. As DNA, the CDR3 is TGTGCCAGTAAACTAGCGGGGGGCCAAGAGACCCAGTACTTC.

The J gene is TRBJ1-1, the V gene TRBV28; TRBD1 agrees at 7 bases. The CDR3 runs to 13 residues. V dropped 2 bases and J dropped 8; count of bases not matched to a gene: 5. Germline CDR1 is MDHEN and CDR2 is SYDVKM. This chain's CDR3 is CASSLIPTGEAFF. DNA of the CDR3: TGTGCCAGCAGTTTAATCCCGACAGGGGAAGCTTTCTTT.

This clone was detected once. The rearrangement joins TRBV30 to TRBJ2-3; either TRBD1 or TRBD2 may fit D (5 bases each). The CDR3 length is 17 residues. Between the trimmed V and J ends, which lost 1 base and 6 bases, there was a span of 23 bases. The germline V gene encodes CDR1 GTSNPN and CDR2 SVGIG (reference sequence). The CDR3 spells CAWSEGYEGDWGDTQYF. CDR3 in DNA: TGTGCCTGGAGTGAGGGGTACGAGGGCGACTGGGGGGATACGCAGTATTTT. The full variable domain, in which reference TRBV30 and TRBJ2-3 provide the parts outside the CDR3, is SQTIHQWPATLVQPVGSPLSLECTVEGTSNPNLYWYRQAAGRGLQLLFYSVGIGQISSEVPQNLSASRPQDRQFILSSKKLLLSDSGFYLCAWSEGYEGDWGDTQYFGPGTRLTVL.

V and J are TRBV11-2 and TRBJ2-3; D remains ambiguous. CDR1 SGHAT and CDR2 FQNNGV come from the germline V gene. This CDR3 contains 13 residues. V was pared by 5 bases and J by 4 bases, with 10 bases between. The CDR3 spells CASSLRFSDTQYF. The DNA of the CDR3 is TGTGCCAGCAGCCTACGGTTCTCAGATACGCAGTATTTT.

The rearrangement joins TRBV14 to TRBJ2-5; either TRBD1 or TRBD2 may fit D (5 bases each). The CDR3 has 15 residues. V dropped 1 base and J dropped 5 bases, with 14 bases sitting between them. Germline CDR1 SGHDN, CDR2 FVKESK. CDR3 amino acids: CASSQAVGWGETQYF. CDR3 sequence (DNA): TGTGCCAGCAGCCAAGCTGTCGGATGGGGGGAGACCCAGTACTTC.

This clone occurred a few times. V gene TRBV29-1 combines with J gene TRBJ1-1, with D perhaps matching TRBD1 (6 bases). From germline, CDR1 is SQVTM and CDR2 ANQGSEA. The ends were cut back, 0 bases at V and 0 bases at J, with 11 bases in the middle. This CDR3 is built from 15 residues. CDR3 coding DNA: TGCAGCGTTGAAGAGCAGGACAGCATGAACACTGAAGCTTTCTTT. The encoded protein is CSVEEQDSMNTEAFF.

V gene TRBV4-3 combines with J gene TRBJ2-7; TRBD2 might be the D (6 bases). V lost 0 bases and J lost 0, with 18 bases in between. The CDR3 is 18 residues long. Germline lookup yields CDR1 LGHNA and CDR2 YSLEER. CDR3 residues: CASSQDLLGDSFSYEQYF. Written as DNA, the CDR3 is TGCGCCAGCAGCCAAGATTTGCTTGGGGACTCTTTCTCCTACGAGCAGTACTTC.

A word on this clone: As the CDR3 is not closed by the conserved phenylalanine or tryptophan, this likely results from a read error. V usage is TRBV4-3 and J usage is TRBJ2-7, with a possible D match to TRBD2 (6 bases). The CDR3 has 16 amino acids. V dropped 0 bases and J dropped 0 bases, with 12 bases sitting between them. Germline CDR1 reads LGHNA; CDR2 reads YSLEER. The CDR3 here is CASSQDQGEDSYEQYL. The CDR3, as DNA: TGCGCCAGCAGCCAAGATCAAGGGGAGGACTCCTACGAGCAGTACCTC.

This clone appeared once. The chain combines TRBV19 with TRBJ1-4, with no clear D. Germline CDR1 and CDR2: LNHDA and SQIVND (reference sequence). The CDR3 covers 13 residues. V lost 0 bases, J lost 10 bases, and 9 bases lay in between. CDR3 residues: CASSIDLEGKLFF. CDR3 nucleotides: TGTGCCAGTAGTATAGATCTCGAGGGAAAACTGTTTTTT.

The chain couples TRBV9 to TRBJ2-1, with D hard to call. Germline lookup yields CDR1 SGDLS and CDR2 YYNGEE. The CDR3 contains 13 residues. V was trimmed by 1 base and J by 7 bases, leaving 9 bases between them. CDR3 residues: CASSVTDENEQFF. The CDR3, as DNA: TGTGCCAGCAGCGTAACCGACGAGAATGAGCAGTTCTTC.

A word on this clone: Other DNA sequences in this sample translate to the same CDR3. The gene calls are TRBV6-5 and TRBJ1-2; 8 bases match TRBD1. Trimming removed 5 bases from V and 2 bases from J; junction bases left unmatched: 4. The V gene's germline CDR1 is MNHEY and CDR2 SVGAGI. The CDR3 totals 14 residues. CDR3 sequence: CASSPGGENYGYTF. Written as DNA, the CDR3 is TGTGCCAGCAGTCCAGGGGGCGAAAACTATGGCTACACCTTC.

The V gene is TRBV9, the J gene TRBJ2-3; 7 nucleotides align to TRBD1. This CDR3 comprises 15 residues. Germline lookup yields CDR1 SGDLS and CDR2 YYNGEE. With 3 bases clipped from V and 1 base from J, the junction kept 5 bases outside the gene matches. CDR3 DNA: TGTGCCAGCAGCGGGACAGGACTGGGCACAGATACGCAGTATTTT. Translated: CASSGTGLGTDTQYF.

The chain couples TRBV7-9 to TRBJ2-1; D is perhaps TRBD2 (6 bases). The length of the CDR3 is 13 residues. Germline V gene sequence: CDR1 SEHNR, CDR2 FQNEAQ (reference sequence). Trimming pared 1 base from V and 9 bases from J, leaving 10 bases between. This CDR3 is CASSLGDWGEQFF. CDR3 nucleotide sequence: TGTGCCAGCAGCTTAGGGGACTGGGGTGAGCAGTTCTTC.

This chain joins TRBV4-3 and TRBJ2-7, with a tentative D call TRBD2 (6 bases). V was shortened by 0 bases and J by 1 base, with 10 bases between the two germline ends. This CDR3 is 15 amino acids long. CDR1 and CDR2 (germline): LGHNA, YSLEER. The CDR3, as DNA: TGCGCCAGCAGCCAAGATTGGGGGGAGTCCTACGAGCAGTACTTC. Residues: CASSQDWGESYEQYF.

This chain joins TRBV7-9 and TRBJ2-1, with TRBD2 identical over 7 bases. The J segment lost 7 bases and the V segment lost 6 bases, leaving 12 bases of the junction unmatched. The germline V gene encodes CDR1 SEHNR and CDR2 FQNEAQ (reference sequence). This CDR3 has 15 amino acids. This CDR3 reads CASSPGLAEGNEQFF. The DNA of the CDR3 is TGTGCCAGCAGTCCGGGGCTAGCGGAGGGGAATGAGCAGTTCTTC. The full variable domain, with the rest looked up from reference TRBV7-9 and TRBJ2-1, is DTGVSQNPRHKITKRGQNVTFRCDPISEHNRLYWYRQTLGQGPEFLTYFQNEAQLEKSRLLSDRFSAERPKGSFSTLEIQRTEQGDSAMYLCASSPGLAEGNEQFFGPGTRLTVL.

As for this clone: Distinct nucleotide sequences in the sample also encode this CDR3. The V call is TRBV30, the J call TRBJ2-7; D is perhaps TRBD1 (6 bases). The CDR3 runs 13 residues. Trimming stripped 0 bases from V and 5 bases from J, with 11 bases between. Germline V gene lookup returns CDR1 GTSNPN and CDR2 SVGIG (reference sequence). Here the CDR3 reads CAWSVQGAHEQYF. The CDR3 nucleotides read TGTGCCTGGAGTGTACAGGGCGCCCACGAGCAGTACTTC.

The chain carries TRBV5-8 and TRBJ1-5, with no clear D. The CDR3 spans 11 residues. Germline V gene sequence: CDR1 SGHTS, CDR2 YDEGEE. V was pared by 0 bases and J by 9 bases, with 4 bases between. The CDR3: CASSLDRPQHF. CDR3 nucleotides: TGTGCCAGCAGCTTGGACCGGCCCCAGCATTTT.

This sequence joins TRBV7-9 and TRBJ2-1; TRBD2 might be the D (6 bases). In germline, CDR1 is SEHNR, CDR2 FQNEAQ (reference sequence). V gave up 5 bases and J gave up 10 bases, with 12 bases separating them. CDR3 length: 12 residues. The CDR3 region is CASSTERVEQFF. CDR3 in DNA: TGTGCCAGCAGCACAGAGCGGGTGGAGCAGTTCTTC.

CDR3 coding DNA: TGCAGCGTGCGAGACGGCAATCAGCCCCAGCATTTT. The encoded protein is CSVRDGNQPQHF. V is TRBV29-1 and J is TRBJ1-5; unclear D gene. Per germline, CDR1 SQVTM and CDR2 ANQGSEA. V dropped 6 bases and J dropped 2 bases, with 8 bases sitting between them. The CDR3 has 12 amino acids. The full variable domain, completed using reference TRBV29-1 and TRBJ1-5, is SAVISQKPSRDICQRGTSLTIQCQVDSQVTMMFWYRQQPGQSLTLIATANQGSEATYESGFVIDKFPISRPNLTFSTLTVSNMSPEDSSIYLCSVRDGNQPQHFGDGTRLSIL.

This sequence joins TRBV27 and TRBJ1-5; 7 nucleotides match TRBD1. The germline V gene has CDR1 MNHEY and CDR2 SMNVEV (reference sequence). The CDR3 sequence is 14 residues long. V was clipped by 1 base and J by 6 bases; unmatched bases: 3. The CDR3 nucleotides are TGTGCCAGCAGTTTATGGCCAGGGGGTCAGCCCCAGCATTTT. This gives the protein CASSLWPGGQPQHF.

This clone was detected once. J is TRBJ2-5 and V is TRBV6-5; 7 nucleotides agree with TRBD2. The CDR3 covers 15 residues. Unmatched junction bases numbered 6, after V lost 2 bases and J lost 3 bases. Germline CDR1 reads MNHEY; CDR2 reads SVGAGI. CDR3 in DNA: TGTGCCAGCAGTTACGCGGGGGAGGGAGAAGAGACCCAGTACTTC. Protein product: CASSYAGEGEETQYF.

CDR3 region: CASSQRDTREGDTQYF. As DNA, the CDR3 is TGCGCCAGCAGCCAAAGGGATACTAGGGAAGGAGATACGCAGTATTTT. The chain recombines TRBV4-1 with TRBJ2-3; weak D call: TRBD2 (5 bases). V lost 2 bases to trimming and J lost 5 bases, with 17 bases between them. There are 16 residues in the CDR3. In germline, CDR1 is MGHRA, CDR2 YSYEKL.